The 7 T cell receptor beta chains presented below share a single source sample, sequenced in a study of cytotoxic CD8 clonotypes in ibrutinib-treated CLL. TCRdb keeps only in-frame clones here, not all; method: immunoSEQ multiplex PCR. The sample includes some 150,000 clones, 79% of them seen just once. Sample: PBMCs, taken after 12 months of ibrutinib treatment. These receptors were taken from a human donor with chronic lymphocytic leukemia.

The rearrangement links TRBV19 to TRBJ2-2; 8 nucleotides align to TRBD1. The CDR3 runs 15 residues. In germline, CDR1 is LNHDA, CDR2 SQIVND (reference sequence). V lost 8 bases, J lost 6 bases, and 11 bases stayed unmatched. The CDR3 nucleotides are TGTGCCAGTCAGGGCTGGACAGGGTACCCCGGGGAGCTGTTTTTT. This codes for CASQGWTGYPGELFF.

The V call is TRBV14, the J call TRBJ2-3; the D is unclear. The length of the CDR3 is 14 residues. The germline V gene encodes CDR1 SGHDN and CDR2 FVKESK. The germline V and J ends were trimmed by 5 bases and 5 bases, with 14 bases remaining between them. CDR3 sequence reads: CASSGHFSGDTQYF. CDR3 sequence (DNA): TGTGCCAGCAGCGGTCATTTCTCGGGAGATACGCAGTATTTT.

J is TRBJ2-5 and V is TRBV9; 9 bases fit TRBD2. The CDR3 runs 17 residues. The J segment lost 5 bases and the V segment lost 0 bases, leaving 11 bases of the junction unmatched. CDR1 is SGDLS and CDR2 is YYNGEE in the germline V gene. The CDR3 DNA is TGTGCCAGCAGCGTAGGTAATAGCGGGAGCAGTGAGGAGACCCAGTACTTC. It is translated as CASSVGNSGSSEETQYF.

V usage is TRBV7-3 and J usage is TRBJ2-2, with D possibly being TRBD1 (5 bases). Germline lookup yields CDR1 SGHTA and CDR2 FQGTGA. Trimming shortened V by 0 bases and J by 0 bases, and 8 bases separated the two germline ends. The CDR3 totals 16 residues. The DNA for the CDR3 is TGTGCCAGCAGCTTAACCCAGGGAACGAACACCGGGGAGCTGTTTTTT. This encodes CASSLTQGTNTGELFF.

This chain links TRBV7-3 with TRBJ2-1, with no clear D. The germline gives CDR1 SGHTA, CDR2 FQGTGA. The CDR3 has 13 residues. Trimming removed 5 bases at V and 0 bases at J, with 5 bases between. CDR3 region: CASSPDSYNEQFF. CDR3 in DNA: TGTGCCAGCAGCCCTGACTCCTACAATGAGCAGTTCTTC.

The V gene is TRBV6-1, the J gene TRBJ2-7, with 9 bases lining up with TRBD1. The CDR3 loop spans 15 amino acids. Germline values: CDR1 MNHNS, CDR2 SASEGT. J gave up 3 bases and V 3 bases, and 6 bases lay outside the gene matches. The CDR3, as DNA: TGTGCCAGCAGTGAGGGTACAGGGGGCTTCTACGAGCAGTACTTC. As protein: CASSEGTGGFYEQYF.

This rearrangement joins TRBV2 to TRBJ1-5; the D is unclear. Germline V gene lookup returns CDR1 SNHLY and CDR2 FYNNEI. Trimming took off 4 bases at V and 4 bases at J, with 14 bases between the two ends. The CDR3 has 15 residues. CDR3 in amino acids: CASSVAELSNQPQHF. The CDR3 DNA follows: TGTGCCAGCAGTGTCGCGGAATTGTCTAATCAGCCCCAGCATTTT. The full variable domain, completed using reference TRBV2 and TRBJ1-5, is EPEVTQTPSHQVTQMGQEVILRCVPISNHLYFYWYRQILGQKVEFLVSFYNNEISEKSEIFDDQFSVERPDGSNFTLKIRSTKLEDSAMYFCASSVAELSNQPQHFGDGTRLSIL.